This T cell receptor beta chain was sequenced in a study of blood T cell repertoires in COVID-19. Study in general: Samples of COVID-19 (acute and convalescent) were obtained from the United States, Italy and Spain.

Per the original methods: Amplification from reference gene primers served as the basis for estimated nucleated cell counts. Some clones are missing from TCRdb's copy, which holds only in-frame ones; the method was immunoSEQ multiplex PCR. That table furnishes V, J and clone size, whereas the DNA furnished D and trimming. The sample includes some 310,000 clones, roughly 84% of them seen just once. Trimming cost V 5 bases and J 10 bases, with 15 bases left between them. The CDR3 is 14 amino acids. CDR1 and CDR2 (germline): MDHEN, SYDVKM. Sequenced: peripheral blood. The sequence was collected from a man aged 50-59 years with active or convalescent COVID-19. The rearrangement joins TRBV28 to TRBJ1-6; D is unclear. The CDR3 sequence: CASSRAGVDSPLHF. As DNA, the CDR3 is TGTGCCAGCAGTCGGGCCGGGGTAGACTCACCCCTCCACTTT.